These 9 T cell receptor beta chains were all obtained from the same sample, sequenced in a study of CD8+ T cells in alopecia areata. TCR sequencing used cDNA made by reverse transcription of extracted RNA. Produced via immunoSEQ multiplex PCR; TCRdb's table is partial and in-frame only. The repertoire consists of about 120,000 clones, with about 60% occurring once and the leading ten covering 2.8%. What was sequenced was CD4+ T cells sorted from blood. Source of these receptors: a human donor in good health.

This clone showed up just once. The rearrangement joins TRBV5-1 to TRBJ1-5; D is unresolved. CDR1 is SGHRS, CDR2 YFSETQ, per germline. V shed 8 bases and J shed 4 bases, with 19 bases lying between them. This CDR3 spans 15 amino acids. CDR3 sequence: CASSLGEGGNQPQHF. The CDR3 nucleotides read TGCGCCAGTTCCCTCGGGGAGGGCGGTAATCAGCCCCAGCATTTT.

The genes are TRBV30 and TRBJ1-2, with 10 bases that match TRBD1. There are 14 residues in the CDR3. CDR1 is GTSNPN, CDR2 SVGIG, per germline (reference sequence). The ends lost 3 bases at V and 4 bases at J; junction bases unmatched: 5. CDR3 in DNA: TGTGCCTGGAGGGGACAGGGGTTTTTCTATGGCTACACCTTC. It encodes CAWRGQGFFYGYTF.

As concerns this clone: Different DNA sequences within this sample yield the same CDR3. The chain is built from TRBV30 and TRBJ1-2; D remains ambiguous. Germline V CDR1 and CDR2: GTSNPN, SVGIG (reference sequence). This CDR3 spans 13 amino acids. V was pared by 2 bases and J by 1 base, with 8 bases between. CDR3 sequence reads: CAWSLGINYGYTF. The CDR3 DNA follows: TGTGCCTGGAGTCTTGGAATTAACTATGGCTACACCTTC.

CDR3 region: CSGRDAGEQYF. In DNA, the CDR3 is TGCAGCGGGCGGGACGCCGGGGAGCAGTACTTC. The chain carries TRBV29-1 and TRBJ2-7, with D tentatively TRBD2 (6 bases). This CDR3 has 11 amino acids. V was shortened by 7 bases and J by 7 bases, with 14 bases between the two germline ends. Germline V lookup: CDR1 SQVTM, CDR2 ANQGSEA.

This clone was observed a handful of times. CDR3 nucleotides: TGTGCCAGCACCCTCGGGACAGGGGTATACAATGAGCAGTTCTTC. Its translation is CASTLGTGVYNEQFF. The gene calls are TRBV11-2 and TRBJ2-1; 10 nucleotides match TRBD1. The CDR3 is 15 residues long. Unmatched junction bases numbered 7, after V lost 7 bases and J lost 4 bases. Germline-derived CDR1 and CDR2 are SGHAT and FQNNGV.

The J gene is TRBJ1-2, the V gene TRBV11-2, with 7 bases that match TRBD1. This CDR3 comprises 12 residues. V lost 6 bases to trimming and J lost 6 bases; unmatched junction nucleotides: 4. Germline CDR1 is SGHAT and CDR2 is FQNNGV. The CDR3 sequence: CASSRQGDGYTF. CDR3 bases: TGTGCCAGCAGTCGACAGGGAGATGGCTACACCTTC.

This chain uses TRBV7-8 with TRBJ1-4; D is possibly TRBD1 (5 bases). This CDR3 is built from 17 residues. Germline loops: CDR1 SGHVS, CDR2 FQNEAQ. V was pared by 5 bases and J by 3 bases, with 19 bases between. CDR3: CASSENVGVVANEKLFF. The CDR3 bases are TGTGCCAGCAGCGAAAACGTGGGGGTGGTAGCTAATGAAAAACTGTTTTTT.

V usage is TRBV29-1 and J usage is TRBJ1-2, with D uncertain. V shed 4 bases and J shed 2 bases, with 8 bases lying between them. Germline V CDR1 and CDR2: SQVTM, ANQGSEA. The CDR3 runs 12 residues. This CDR3 reads CSVAGTNYGYTF. For the CDR3, the DNA is TGCAGCGTTGCCGGCACAAACTATGGCTACACCTTC.

J is TRBJ1-2 and V is TRBV5-6, with TRBD1 matching 7 bases. CDR3 length: 14 amino acids. With V trimmed by 4 bases and J by 4 bases, 7 bases remained unmatched. Germline V gives CDR1 SGHDT, CDR2 YYEEEE. The CDR3 nucleotides are TGTGCCAGCAGCACCGGGACAGCACTCTATGGCTACACCTTC. This encodes CASSTGTALYGYTF.